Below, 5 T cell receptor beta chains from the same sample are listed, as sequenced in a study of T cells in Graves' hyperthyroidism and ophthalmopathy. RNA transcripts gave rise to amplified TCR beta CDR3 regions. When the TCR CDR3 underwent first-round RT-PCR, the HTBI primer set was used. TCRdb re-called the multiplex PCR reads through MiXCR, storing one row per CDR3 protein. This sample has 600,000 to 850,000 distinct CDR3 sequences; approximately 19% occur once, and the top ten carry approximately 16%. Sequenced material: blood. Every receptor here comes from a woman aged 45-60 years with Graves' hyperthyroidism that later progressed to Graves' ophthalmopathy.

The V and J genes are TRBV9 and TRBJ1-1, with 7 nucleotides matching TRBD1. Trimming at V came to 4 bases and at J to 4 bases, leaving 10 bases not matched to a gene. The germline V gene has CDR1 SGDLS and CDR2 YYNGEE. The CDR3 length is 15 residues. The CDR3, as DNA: TGTGCCAGCAGCTCGCCATCAACAGGGGTCACTGAAGCTTTCTTT. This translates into CASSSPSTGVTEAFF. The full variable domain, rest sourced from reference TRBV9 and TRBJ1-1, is DSGVTQTPKHLITATGQRVTLRCSPRSGDLSVYWYQQSLDQGLQFLIQYYNGEERAKGNILERFSAQQFPDLHSELNLSSLELGDSALYFCASSSPSTGVTEAFFGQGTRLTVV.

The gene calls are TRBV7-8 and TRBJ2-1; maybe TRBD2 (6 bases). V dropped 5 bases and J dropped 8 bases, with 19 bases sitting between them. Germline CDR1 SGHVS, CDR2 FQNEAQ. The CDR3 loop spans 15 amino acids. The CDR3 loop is CASSNGRTPEDEQFF. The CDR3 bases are TGTGCCAGCAGCAACGGGAGAACCCCGGAGGATGAGCAGTTCTTC.

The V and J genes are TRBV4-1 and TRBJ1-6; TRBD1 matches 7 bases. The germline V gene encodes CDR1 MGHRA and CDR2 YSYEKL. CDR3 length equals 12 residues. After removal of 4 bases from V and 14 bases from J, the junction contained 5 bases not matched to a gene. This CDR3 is CASSPGTAALHF. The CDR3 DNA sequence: TGCGCCAGCAGCCCCGGGACAGCGGCCCTCCACTTT.

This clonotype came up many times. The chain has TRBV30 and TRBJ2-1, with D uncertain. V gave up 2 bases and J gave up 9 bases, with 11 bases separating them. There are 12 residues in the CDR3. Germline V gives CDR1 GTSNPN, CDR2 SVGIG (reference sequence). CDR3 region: CAWSIGKTEQFF. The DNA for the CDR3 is TGTGCCTGGAGTATTGGAAAGACTGAGCAGTTCTTC.

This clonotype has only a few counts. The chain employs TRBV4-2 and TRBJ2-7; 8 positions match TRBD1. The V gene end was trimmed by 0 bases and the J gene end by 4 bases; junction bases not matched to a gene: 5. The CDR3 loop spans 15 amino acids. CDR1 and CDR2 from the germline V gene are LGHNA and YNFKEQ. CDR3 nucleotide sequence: TGTGCCAGCAGCCAAGAAAGGGACAGGCCATACGAGCAGTACTTC. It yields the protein CASSQERDRPYEQYF.